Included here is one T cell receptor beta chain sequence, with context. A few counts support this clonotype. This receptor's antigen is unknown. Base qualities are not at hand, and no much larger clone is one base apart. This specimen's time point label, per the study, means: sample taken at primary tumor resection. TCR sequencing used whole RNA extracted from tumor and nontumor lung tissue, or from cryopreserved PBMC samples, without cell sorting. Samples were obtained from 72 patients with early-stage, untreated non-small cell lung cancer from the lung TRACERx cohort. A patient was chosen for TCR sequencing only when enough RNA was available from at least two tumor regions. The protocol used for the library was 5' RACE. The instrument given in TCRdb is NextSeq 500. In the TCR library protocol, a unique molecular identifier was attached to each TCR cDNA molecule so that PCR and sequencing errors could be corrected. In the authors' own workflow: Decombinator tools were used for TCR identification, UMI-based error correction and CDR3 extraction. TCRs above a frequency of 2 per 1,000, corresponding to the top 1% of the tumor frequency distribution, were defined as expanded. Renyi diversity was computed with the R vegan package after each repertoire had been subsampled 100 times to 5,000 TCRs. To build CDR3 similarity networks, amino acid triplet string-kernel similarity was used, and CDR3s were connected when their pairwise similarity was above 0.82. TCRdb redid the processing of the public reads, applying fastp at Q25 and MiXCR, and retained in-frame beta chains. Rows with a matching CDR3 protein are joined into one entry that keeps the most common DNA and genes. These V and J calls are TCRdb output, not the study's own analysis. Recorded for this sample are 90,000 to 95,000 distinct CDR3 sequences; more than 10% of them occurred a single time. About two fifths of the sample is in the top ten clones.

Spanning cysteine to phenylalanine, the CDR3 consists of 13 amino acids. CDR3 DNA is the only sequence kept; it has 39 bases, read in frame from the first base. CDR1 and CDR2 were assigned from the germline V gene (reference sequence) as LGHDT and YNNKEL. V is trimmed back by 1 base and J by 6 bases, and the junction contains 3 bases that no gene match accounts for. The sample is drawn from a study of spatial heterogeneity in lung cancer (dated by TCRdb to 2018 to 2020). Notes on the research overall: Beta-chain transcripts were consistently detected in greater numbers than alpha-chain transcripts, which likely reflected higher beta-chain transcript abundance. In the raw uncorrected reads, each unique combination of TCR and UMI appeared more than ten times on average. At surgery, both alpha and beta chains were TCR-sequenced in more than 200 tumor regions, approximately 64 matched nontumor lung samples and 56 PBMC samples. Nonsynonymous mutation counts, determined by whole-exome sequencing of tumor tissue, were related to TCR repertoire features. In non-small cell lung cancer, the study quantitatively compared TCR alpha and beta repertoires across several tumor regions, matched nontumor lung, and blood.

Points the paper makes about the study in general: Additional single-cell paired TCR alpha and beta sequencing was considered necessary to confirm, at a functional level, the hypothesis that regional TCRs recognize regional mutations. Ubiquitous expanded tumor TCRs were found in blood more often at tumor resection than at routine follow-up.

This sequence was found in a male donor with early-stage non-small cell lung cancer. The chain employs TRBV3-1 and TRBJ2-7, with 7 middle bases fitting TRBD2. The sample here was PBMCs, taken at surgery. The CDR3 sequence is CASSQGTSPEQYF. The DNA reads TGTGCCAGCAGCCAAGGGACTAGTCCCGAGCAGTACTTC.